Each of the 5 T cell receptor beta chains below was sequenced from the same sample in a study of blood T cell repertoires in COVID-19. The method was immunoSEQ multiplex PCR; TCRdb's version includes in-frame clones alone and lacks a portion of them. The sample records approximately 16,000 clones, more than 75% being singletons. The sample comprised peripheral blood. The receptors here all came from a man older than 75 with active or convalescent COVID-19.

The CDR3 sequence: CASSLTGPRGETQYF. CDR3 nucleotides: TGTGCCAGCAGTTTAACGGGCCCCCGGGGGGAGACCCAGTACTTC. The gene calls are TRBV27 and TRBJ2-5; D perhaps matches TRBD2 (6 bases). The CDR3 covers 15 residues. Per germline, CDR1 MNHEY and CDR2 SMNVEV (reference sequence). With 2 bases removed from V and 5 bases from J, the gap between germline ends came to 15 bases.

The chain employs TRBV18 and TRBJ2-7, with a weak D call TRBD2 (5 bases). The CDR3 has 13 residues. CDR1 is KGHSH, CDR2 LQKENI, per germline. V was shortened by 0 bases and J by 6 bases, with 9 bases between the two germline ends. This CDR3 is CASSPPSGIEQYF. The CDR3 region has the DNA TGTGCCAGCTCACCACCATCCGGGATCGAGCAGTACTTC.

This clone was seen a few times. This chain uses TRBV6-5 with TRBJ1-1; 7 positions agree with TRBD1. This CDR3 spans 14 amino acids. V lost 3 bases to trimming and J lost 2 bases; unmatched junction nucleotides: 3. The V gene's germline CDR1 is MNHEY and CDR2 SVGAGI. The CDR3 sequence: CASSYRGGNTEAFF. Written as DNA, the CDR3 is TGTGCCAGCAGTTATAGAGGGGGCAACACTGAAGCTTTCTTT.

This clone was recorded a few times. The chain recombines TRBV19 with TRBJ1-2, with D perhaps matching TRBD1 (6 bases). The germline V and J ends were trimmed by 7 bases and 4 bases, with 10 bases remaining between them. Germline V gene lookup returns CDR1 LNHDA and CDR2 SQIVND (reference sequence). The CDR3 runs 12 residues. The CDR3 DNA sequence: TGTGCCAGTAAAGACAGGATCTATGGCTACACCTTC. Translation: CASKDRIYGYTF.

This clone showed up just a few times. CDR3 nucleotides: TGTGCCAGTAGGTTCCTCGGTAGCAATCAGCCCCAGCATTTT. It codes for CASRFLGSNQPQHF. The J gene is TRBJ1-5, the V gene TRBV19, with D unclear. Trimming pared 6 bases from V and 0 bases from J, leaving 9 bases between. There are 14 residues in the CDR3. From germline, CDR1 is LNHDA and CDR2 SQIVND (reference sequence).